This is a list of T cell receptor beta chains from one sample in a study of T-cell reconstitution after alpha-beta-depleted transplantation in children. TCRdb re-analysed the PCR reads in MiXCR, keeping a single row per CDR3 protein. The sample yields over 400,000 distinct CDR3 sequences, about 40% seen once. Sequences were derived from PBMCs, sampled before TCRalphabeta/CD19-depleted stem cell transplant. The source of these receptors is a girl aged 2-9 years with aplastic anemia, due to receive a stem cell transplant. CDR3s include the opening cysteine and the closing phenylalanine or tryptophan. Each record gives: clone size, V gene, J gene, D gene, CDR3 DNA, CDR3 protein. D genes are given only for firm matches. Expanded clones are given a class, and other clones once, few, many or no size at all.

abundance: NA; v_gene: TRBV20-1; j_gene: TRBJ2-7; d_gene: NA; CDR3nt: TGCAGTGCATCCAGGGGGGCCTACGAGCAGTACTTC; CDR3aa: CSASRGAYEQYF
abundance: NA; v_gene: TRBV30; j_gene: TRBJ2-3; d_gene: NA; CDR3nt: TGTGCCTGGAGTAGGGCAGGGATGTATGCAGATACGCAGTATTTT; CDR3aa: CAWSRAGMYADTQYF
abundance: NA; v_gene: TRBV9; j_gene: TRBJ2-7; d_gene: TRBD2; CDR3nt: TGTGCCAGCAGCGCCGGACTAGCGGGAGGATCCTACGAGCAGTACTTC; CDR3aa: CASSAGLAGGSYEQYF
abundance: many; v_gene: TRBV6-1; j_gene: TRBJ2-1; d_gene: NA; CDR3nt: TGTGCCAGCAGGAGGGCCGGCGAGATCCGCAATGAGCAGTTCTTC; CDR3aa: CASRRAGEIRNEQFF
abundance: NA; v_gene: TRBV6-1; j_gene: TRBJ1-3; d_gene: NA; CDR3nt: TGTGCCAGCAGGGAAAGGGACAACAAAAACACCATATATTTT; CDR3aa: CASRERDNKNTIYF
abundance: many; v_gene: TRBV11-2; j_gene: TRBJ2-1; d_gene: NA; CDR3nt: TGTGCCAGCAGCCCCCGTATCGCGGATGAGCAGTTCTTC; CDR3aa: CASSPRIADEQFF
abundance: few; v_gene: TRBV4-2; j_gene: TRBJ1-2; d_gene: TRBD1; CDR3nt: TGTGCCAGCAGCCAAAGGATCCCGGGACAGGGGACGGACTATGGCTACACCTTC; CDR3aa: CASSQRIPGQGTDYGYTF
abundance: NA; v_gene: TRBV4-1; j_gene: TRBJ2-7; d_gene: TRBD2; CDR3nt: TGCGCCAGCAGCCAAGATGTCACTAGCGGCTACGAGCAGTACTTC; CDR3aa: CASSQDVTSGYEQYF
abundance: NA; v_gene: TRBV20-1; j_gene: TRBJ1-2; d_gene: NA; CDR3nt: TGCAGTGCTAGAGATACCGGGACGGCACTTTATGGCTACACCTTC; CDR3aa: CSARDTGTALYGYTF
abundance: NA; v_gene: TRBV5-6; j_gene: TRBJ1-2; d_gene: TRBD1; CDR3nt: TGTGCCAGCAGCTGGGAGACAGGGGGAGGCTATGGCTACACCTTC; CDR3aa: CASSWETGGGYGYTF
abundance: NA; v_gene: TRBV20-1; j_gene: TRBJ2-7; d_gene: NA; CDR3nt: TGCAGTGCATCCTTAACAGTCACTAGCCGTGAGCAGTACTTC; CDR3aa: CSASLTVTSREQYF
abundance: NA; v_gene: TRBV4-1; j_gene: TRBJ2-3; d_gene: NA; CDR3nt: TGCGCCAGCAGACAGGGACTCGGTAAAAGCACAGATACGCAGTATTTT; CDR3aa: CASRQGLGKSTDTQYF